The sequence of this T cell receptor beta chain was determined in a study of blood T cell repertoires in COVID-19. Overall study: Researchers got acute and convalescent COVID-19 samples from the United States, Italy and Spain. Sources were T cells, B-cell-depleted T cells, or PBMCs; the material itself was cDNA or gDNA.

The method was immunoSEQ multiplex PCR; TCRdb's version includes in-frame clones alone and lacks a portion of them. Here the sample spans fewer than 250,000 clones, about 91% being singletons. Germline values: CDR1 SGHNT, CDR2 YYREEE (reference sequence). The V end lost 2 bases, the J end lost 4 bases, and 12 bases lay between the germline ends. This CDR3 comprises 15 residues. This clone was picked up one time. The chain couples TRBV5-4 to TRBJ2-2, with a tentative D call TRBD1 (5 bases). This sequence was found in a woman aged 40 to 50 with acute or convalescent COVID-19. The material sequenced was peripheral blood. This CDR3 reads CASSFFIGATGELFF. The CDR3 DNA follows: TGTGCCAGCAGCTTCTTTATAGGGGCCACCGGGGAGCTGTTTTTT.